One and the same sample provided the 28 T cell receptor beta chains below, sequenced in a study of beta chain features in type 1 diabetes. Expressed TCRB transcripts were sequenced after all isolated RNA was converted to cDNA. The repertoire was sequenced with immunoSEQ multiplex PCR; TCRdb's copy has only in-frame clones and lacks some. The data hold 400,000 to 600,000 clones, with over 25% observed a single time. The sample was naive CD4+ T cells from blood. All receptors come from a man in his late teens or twenties in good health.

This clone showed up just a few times. V gene TRBV30 combines with J gene TRBJ2-1; 9 bases align to TRBD2. The CDR3 has 15 amino acids. Germline lookup yields CDR1 GTSNPN and CDR2 SVGIG (reference sequence). With V trimmed by 8 bases and J by 6 bases, 14 bases remained unmatched. The CDR3 region is CAQTAGGPNSNEQFF. DNA for the CDR3: TGTGCCCAGACGGCGGGAGGGCCAAATAGCAATGAGCAGTTCTTC.

The chain joins TRBV5-1 to TRBJ2-2, with 12 nucleotides matching TRBD2. Trimming removed 0 bases from V and 5 bases from J; junction bases left unmatched: 5. There are 17 residues in the CDR3. Per the germline V gene, CDR1 is SGHRS and CDR2 is YFSETQ. The CDR3 protein is CASSLGLAGEGTGELFF. The DNA of the CDR3 is TGCGCCAGCAGCTTGGGACTAGCGGGAGAGGGGACCGGGGAGCTGTTTTTT.

V usage is TRBV18 and J usage is TRBJ2-2; the D is unclear. Trimming took off 5 bases at V and 6 bases at J, with 7 bases between the two ends. Germline V gene data show CDR1 as KGHSH and CDR2 as LQKENI. The CDR3 has 12 amino acids. DNA of the CDR3: TGTGCCAGCTCAAGCAAGGCCGGGGAGCTGTTTTTT. Amino acids: CASSSKAGELFF.

The chain joins TRBV30 to TRBJ1-2, with TRBD1 as a possible D gene (6 bases). The germline CDR1 and CDR2 sequences are GTSNPN and SVGIG (reference sequence). The CDR3 runs 17 residues. Trimming removed 4 bases from V and 4 bases from J, with 25 bases in between. CDR3 sequence reads: CAWTTSRDISRGYGYTF. DNA of the CDR3: TGTGCCTGGACCACGTCCCGGGACATTAGTCGGGGCTATGGCTACACCTTC.

V is TRBV2 and J is TRBJ2-5; possible D gene TRBD2, 6 bases. Germline CDR1 reads SNHLY; CDR2 reads FYNNEI. Trimming cost V 8 bases and J 2 bases, with 9 bases left between them. This CDR3 contains 12 residues. CDR3 protein: CASWGLQETQYF. As DNA, the CDR3 is TGTGCCAGCTGGGGACTTCAAGAGACCCAGTACTTC. Based on the CDR3 plus reference TRBV2 and TRBJ2-5, the full variable domain is EPEVTQTPSHQVTQMGQEVILRCVPISNHLYFYWYRQILGQKVEFLVSFYNNEISEKSEIFDDQFSVERPDGSNFTLKIRSTKLEDSAMYFCASWGLQETQYFGPGTRLLVL.

This clone was seen only a few times. The rearrangement links TRBV7-2 to TRBJ1-5; D remains ambiguous. Germline CDR1 and CDR2: SGHTA and FQGNSA. The CDR3 is made up of 13 amino acids. V lost 2 bases to trimming and J lost 4 bases, with 6 bases between them. CDR3: CASSLIPNQPQHF. CDR3 nucleotides: TGTGCCAGCAGCTTAATCCCAAATCAGCCCCAGCATTTT.

This rearrangement joins TRBV4-3 to TRBJ1-4, with a possible D match to TRBD1 (5 bases). CDR1 and CDR2 from the germline V gene are LGHNA and YSLEER. The V end was cut by 0 bases, the J end by 5 bases, with 13 bases between. The CDR3 consists of 16 residues. CDR3 sequence (DNA): TGCGCCAGCAGCCAAGAACCTAAGGGGCAGAATGAAAAACTGTTTTTT. Its translation: CASSQEPKGQNEKLFF.

V is TRBV9 and J is TRBJ2-7, with D maybe TRBD2 (6 bases). CDR3 length equals 17 residues. Germline CDR1 is SGDLS and CDR2 is YYNGEE. V was cut by 2 bases and J by 0 bases, with 18 bases left in between. The CDR3 bases are TGTGCCAGCAGCGTGGGATTTGGAGCGGGCCTCTCCTACGAGCAGTACTTC. Amino acids: CASSVGFGAGLSYEQYF.

V gene TRBV30 combines with J gene TRBJ1-1; D might be TRBD1 (6 bases). Germline CDR1 and CDR2: GTSNPN and SVGIG (reference sequence). V was clipped by 2 bases and J by 0 bases, with 10 bases between them. The CDR3 has 14 amino acids. The CDR3 sequence: CAWSLDSVNTEAFF. The CDR3 region has the DNA TGTGCCTGGAGTCTGGACAGCGTGAACACTGAAGCTTTCTTT.

The chain couples TRBV4-1 to TRBJ2-1; the D gene could be TRBD1 or TRBD2 (5 bases each). This CDR3 contains 16 residues. CDR1 MGHRA and CDR2 YSYEKL come from the germline V gene. V was pared by 4 bases and J by 3 bases, with 16 bases between. The CDR3 here is CASSPSRSGGYNEQFF. The CDR3 region has the DNA TGCGCCAGCAGCCCTTCAAGGTCTGGGGGCTACAATGAGCAGTTCTTC.

There are a few counts of this clone. Additional DNA sequences in this sample encode the identical CDR3. This rearrangement joins TRBV7-2 to TRBJ2-7; 9 bases map to TRBD2. Germline assignment: CDR1 SGHTA and CDR2 FQGNSA. V lost 1 base to trimming and J lost 0 bases; unmatched junction nucleotides: 1. The CDR3 has 15 amino acids. DNA for the CDR3: TGTGCCAGCAGCTTAGAACTAGCGGGCTCCTACGAGCAGTACTTC. This gives the protein CASSLELAGSYEQYF.

This clone was recorded a few times. V usage is TRBV30 and J usage is TRBJ2-3; D uncertain. CDR1 GTSNPN and CDR2 SVGIG come from the germline V gene (reference sequence). CDR3 length: 11 amino acids. The V end lost 3 bases, the J end lost 7 bases, and 8 bases lay between the germline ends. As DNA, the CDR3 is TGTGCCTGGAGCCTAACAAATACGCAGTATTTT. Protein: CAWSLTNTQYF. Supplemented by reference TRBV30 and TRBJ2-3, the full variable domain reads SQTIHQWPATLVQPVGSPLSLECTVEGTSNPNLYWYRQAAGRGLQLLFYSVGIGQISSEVPQNLSASRPQDRQFILSSKKLLLSDSGFYLCAWSLTNTQYFGPGTRLTVL.

This clone is a singleton in its sample. Here the CDR3 reads CASSLPYNEQFF. CDR3 nucleotides: TGTGCCAGCAGTTTACCCTACAATGAGCAGTTCTTC. J is TRBJ2-1 and V is TRBV6-6; no reliable D call. The V end lost 4 bases, the J end lost 2 bases, and 3 bases lay between the germline ends. Germline V CDR1 and CDR2: MNHNY, SVGAGI (reference sequence). The CDR3 contains 12 residues.

This clone was found a few times. The genes are TRBV29-1 and TRBJ2-7; TRBD2 aligns across 10 bases. Per germline, CDR1 SQVTM and CDR2 ANQGSEA. The CDR3 has 13 residues. After removal of 6 bases from V and 5 bases from J, the junction contained 7 bases not matched to a gene. CDR3 region: CSVCQLAGDEQYF. The CDR3 DNA sequence: TGCAGCGTCTGTCAGCTAGCGGGAGACGAGCAGTACTTC.

This clone appeared a few times. The rearrangement joins TRBV29-1 to TRBJ1-2; TRBD1 aligns across 9 bases. The CDR3 sequence is 14 residues long. The V gene end was trimmed by 4 bases and the J gene end by 3 bases; junction bases not matched to a gene: 6. Germline V CDR1 and CDR2: SQVTM, ANQGSEA. CDR3 in amino acids: CSVGGQGLDYGYTF. DNA of the CDR3: TGCAGCGTTGGGGGACAGGGATTGGACTATGGCTACACCTTC.

The V gene is TRBV25-1, the J gene TRBJ1-5; tentative D call: TRBD1 (6 bases). V was cut by 4 bases and J by 4 bases, with 11 bases left in between. The CDR3 covers 14 residues. The germline V gene encodes CDR1 MGHDK and CDR2 SYGVNS. The CDR3 loop reads CASSGQGLNQPQHF. The CDR3 DNA is TGTGCCAGCAGTGGTCAGGGGCTAAATCAGCCCCAGCATTTT.

This clone has more than one count but fewer than ten. This chain connects TRBV30 to TRBJ2-1, with TRBD2 as a possible D gene (5 bases). The CDR3 loop spans 13 amino acids. Trimming cost V 0 bases and J 8 bases, with 11 bases left between them. Germline V gives CDR1 GTSNPN, CDR2 SVGIG (reference sequence). The CDR3 coding sequence is TGTGCCTGGAGTGTACGCCTAGCCGATGAGCAGTTCTTC. It yields the protein CAWSVRLADEQFF.

The chain joins TRBV30 to TRBJ1-5; D is unclear. V was trimmed by 0 bases and J by 0 bases, leaving 9 bases between them. The germline V gene encodes CDR1 GTSNPN and CDR2 SVGIG (reference sequence). The CDR3 totals 15 residues. This chain's CDR3 is CAWSVGLHSNQPQHF. Here the CDR3 DNA reads TGTGCCTGGAGTGTAGGCCTGCATAGCAATCAGCCCCAGCATTTT.

The chain links TRBV7-3 to TRBJ2-1; 9 nucleotides match TRBD1. V trimming: 4 bases; J trimming: 4 bases; junction bases outside the gene matches: 5. The CDR3 consists of 15 residues. CDR1 is SGHTA, CDR2 FQGTGA, per germline. Written as DNA, the CDR3 is TGTGCCAGCAGCTCAACGGGACAGGGTTACAATGAGCAGTTCTTC. This gives the protein CASSSTGQGYNEQFF.

The chain links TRBV6-6 to TRBJ2-5; possible D gene TRBD1, 6 bases. V shed 0 bases and J shed 7 bases, with 18 bases lying between them. The CDR3 is 16 residues long. The germline V gene has CDR1 MNHNY and CDR2 SVGAGI (reference sequence). CDR3 residues: CASSYSMSGARWTQYF. As DNA, the CDR3 is TGTGCCAGCAGTTACTCGATGTCAGGGGCTCGGTGGACCCAGTACTTC.

The chain employs TRBV5-1 and TRBJ2-1, with 7 positions matching TRBD2. This CDR3 has 17 amino acids. V shed 0 bases, J shed 0 bases, and the junction held 6 bases outside the gene matches. The germline V gene encodes CDR1 SGHRS and CDR2 YFSETQ. The CDR3 sequence: CASSLVLAESSYNEQFF. CDR3 DNA sequence: TGCGCCAGCAGCTTGGTTCTAGCGGAAAGCTCCTACAATGAGCAGTTCTTC.

The sample holds a few counts of this clone. This chain uses TRBV7-2 with TRBJ2-5, with 11 bases identical to TRBD2. V lost 6 bases to trimming and J lost 4 bases; unmatched junction nucleotides: 10. Looked up from germline, CDR1 is SGHTA and CDR2 is FQGNSA. The CDR3 is made up of 16 amino acids. The CDR3 sequence is CASRLRLAGLVETQYF. The CDR3 bases are TGTGCCAGCAGACTGAGACTAGCGGGGCTCGTAGAGACCCAGTACTTC.

Written as DNA, the CDR3 is TGTGCCTGCTCTTCCCCGGCTAGCAATCAGCCCCAGCATTTT. It is translated as CACSSPASNQPQHF. This rearrangement joins TRBV30 to TRBJ1-5; D remains unclear. The V and J ends lost 6 bases and 0 bases respectively, with 12 bases between them. The germline V gene encodes CDR1 GTSNPN and CDR2 SVGIG (reference sequence). The CDR3 spans 14 residues.

A note on this clone: This same CDR3 is encoded by further DNA sequences in the sample. The V call is TRBV30, the J call TRBJ2-7; 9 bases are shared with TRBD2. V lost 0 bases, J lost 2 bases, and 2 bases stayed unmatched. Germline V gene lookup returns CDR1 GTSNPN and CDR2 SVGIG (reference sequence). This CDR3 has 14 amino acids. The DNA of the CDR3 is TGTGCCTGGAGTGTGACTAGCGGTACCTACGAGCAGTACTTC. It translates to CAWSVTSGTYEQYF.

This rearrangement joins TRBV7-8 to TRBJ2-5; 7 bases are a match to TRBD1. This CDR3 has 13 amino acids. Germline CDR1 and CDR2: SGHVS and FQNEAQ. The J segment lost 2 bases and the V segment lost 5 bases, leaving 2 bases of the junction unmatched. The CDR3 region is CASSTGQQETQYF. CDR3 DNA sequence: TGTGCCAGCAGCACGGGACAGCAAGAGACCCAGTACTTC.

A few counts support this clone. Other DNA sequences in this specimen translate into the identical CDR3. The gene calls are TRBV20-1 and TRBJ2-7; D gene uncertain. Germline V gene data show CDR1 as DFQATT and CDR2 as SNEGSKA (reference sequence). The CDR3 covers 10 residues. Trimming removed 3 bases at V and 3 bases at J, with 3 bases between. CDR3 sequence reads: CSASNYEQYF. CDR3 DNA sequence: TGCAGTGCTAGCAACTACGAGCAGTACTTC.

This clone was seen only a few times. The rearrangement joins TRBV9 to TRBJ2-5; maybe TRBD1 (5 bases). This CDR3 region has 16 residues. With 3 bases removed from V and 1 base from J, the gap between germline ends came to 16 bases. Germline CDR1 reads SGDLS; CDR2 reads YYNGEE. CDR3 DNA sequence: TGTGCCAGCAGCGCAACCCCCTACAGGCTCCAAGAGACCCAGTACTTC. This translates into CASSATPYRLQETQYF. The full variable domain, with the rest looked up from reference TRBV9 and TRBJ2-5, is DSGVTQTPKHLITATGQRVTLRCSPRSGDLSVYWYQQSLDQGLQFLIQYYNGEERAKGNILERFSAQQFPDLHSELNLSSLELGDSALYFCASSATPYRLQETQYFGPGTRLLVL.

V gene TRBV7-3 combines with J gene TRBJ2-3; D is unresolved. Trimming shortened V by 0 bases and J by 4 bases, and 11 bases separated the two germline ends. Germline assignment: CDR1 SGHTA and CDR2 FQGTGA. The CDR3 has 15 residues. Here the CDR3 reads CASSLTRVAPDTQYF. The CDR3 DNA sequence: TGTGCCAGCAGCTTAACCCGGGTAGCCCCAGATACGCAGTATTTT. Variable domain in full (rest from reference TRBV7-3 and TRBJ2-3): GAGVSQTPSNKVTEKGKYVELRCDPISGHTALYWYRQSLGQGPEFLIYFQGTGAADDSGLPNDRFFAVRPEGSVSTLKIQRTERGDSAVYLCASSLTRVAPDTQYFGPGTRLTVL.